This T cell receptor beta chain was retrieved from a study of identical twins. Study-wide findings and caveats: Models underestimated out-of-frame TCR alpha sharing in monozygotic twins. Invariant T cells like MAIT and iNKT could partly confound the zero-insertion analyses.

TCRdb fed the 5' RACE reads into MiXCR, producing one record per CDR3 protein. The profile shows about 530,000 distinct CDR3 sequences, about a fifth of them singletons. This clonotype was recorded many times. The antigen is unknown. After removal of 6 bases from V and 7 bases from J, the junction contained 13 bases not matched to a gene. The CDR3 is 16 residues long. This same sample was also taken into another study, of yellow fever vaccine responses in identical twins.

The sequenced material came from CD4+ T cells sorted from blood. This clonotype originated in a woman aged 18 to 35 in good health. The genes are TRBV12-3 or TRBV12-4 and TRBJ1-5, with 9 bases matching TRBD1. The CDR3 DNA reads as TGTGCCAGCAGGGCCGGACAGGGGACGTCGGAGCAGCCCCAGCATTTT. Translating gives CASRAGQGTSEQPQHF.